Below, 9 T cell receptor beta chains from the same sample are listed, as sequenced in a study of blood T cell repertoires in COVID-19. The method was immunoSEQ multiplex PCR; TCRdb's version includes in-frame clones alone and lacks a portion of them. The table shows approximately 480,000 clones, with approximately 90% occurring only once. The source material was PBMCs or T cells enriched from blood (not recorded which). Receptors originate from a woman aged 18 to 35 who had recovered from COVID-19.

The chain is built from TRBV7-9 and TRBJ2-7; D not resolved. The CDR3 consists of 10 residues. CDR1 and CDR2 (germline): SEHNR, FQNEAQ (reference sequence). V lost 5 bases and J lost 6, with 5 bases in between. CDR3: CASSPREQYF. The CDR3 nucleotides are TGTGCCAGCAGCCCCCGCGAGCAGTACTTC.

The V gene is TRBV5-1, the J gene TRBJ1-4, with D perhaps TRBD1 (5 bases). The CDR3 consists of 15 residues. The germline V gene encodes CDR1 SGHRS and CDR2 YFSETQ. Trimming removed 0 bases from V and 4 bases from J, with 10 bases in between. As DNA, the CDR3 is TGCGCCAGCAGCTTGGGGGGCAGGCTTAATGAAAAACTGTTTTTT. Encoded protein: CASSLGGRLNEKLFF.

For the CDR3, the DNA is TGTGCCAGCAGCCCACTGGAGGACACCATATATTTT. Protein sequence: CASSPLEDTIYF. The V and J genes are TRBV7-9 and TRBJ1-3; D uncertain. Germline V gene data show CDR1 as SEHNR and CDR2 as FQNEAQ (reference sequence). Deletions cut 5 bases from V and 8 bases from J, with 10 bases between. CDR3 length: 12 amino acids.

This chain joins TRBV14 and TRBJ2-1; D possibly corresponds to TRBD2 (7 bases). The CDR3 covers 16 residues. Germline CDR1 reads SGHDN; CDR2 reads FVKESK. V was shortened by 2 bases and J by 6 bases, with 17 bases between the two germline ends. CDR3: CASSQRTGGGPNEQFF. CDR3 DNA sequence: TGTGCCAGCAGCCAAAGGACGGGCGGGGGCCCCAATGAGCAGTTCTTC. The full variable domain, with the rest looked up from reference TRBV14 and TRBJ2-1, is EAGVTQFPSHSVIEKGQTVTLRCDPISGHDNLYWYRRVMGKEIKFLLHFVKESKQDESGMPNNRFLAERTGGTYSTLKVQPAELEDSGVYFCASSQRTGGGPNEQFFGPGTRLTVL.

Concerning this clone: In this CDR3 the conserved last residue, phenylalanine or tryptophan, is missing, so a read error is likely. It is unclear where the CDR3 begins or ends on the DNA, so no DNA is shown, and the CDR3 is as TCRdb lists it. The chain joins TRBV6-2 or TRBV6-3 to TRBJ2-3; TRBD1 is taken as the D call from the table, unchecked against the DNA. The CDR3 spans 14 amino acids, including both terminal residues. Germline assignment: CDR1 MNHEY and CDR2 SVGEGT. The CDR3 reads CASSLVGAGTAPTV.

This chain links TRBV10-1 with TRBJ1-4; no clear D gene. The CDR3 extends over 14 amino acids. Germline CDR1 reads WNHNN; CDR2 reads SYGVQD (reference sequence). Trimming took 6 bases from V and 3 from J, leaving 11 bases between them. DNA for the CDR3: TGCGCCAGCAGCCCCCATAGTTCTAATGAAAAACTGTTTTTT. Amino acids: CASSPHSSNEKLFF.

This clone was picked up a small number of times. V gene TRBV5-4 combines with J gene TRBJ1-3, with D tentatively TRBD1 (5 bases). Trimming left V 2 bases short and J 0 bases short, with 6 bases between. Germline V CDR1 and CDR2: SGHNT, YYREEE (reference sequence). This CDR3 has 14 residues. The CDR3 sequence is CASSFDSSGNTIYF. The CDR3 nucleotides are TGTGCCAGCAGCTTTGACAGCTCTGGAAACACCATATATTTT. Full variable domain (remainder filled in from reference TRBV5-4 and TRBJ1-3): ETGVTQSPTHLIKTRGQQVTLRCSSQSGHNTVSWYQQALGQGPQFIFQYYREEENGRGNFPPRFSGLQFPNYSSELNVNALELDDSALYLCASSFDSSGNTIYFGEGSWLTVV.

As DNA, the CDR3 is TGTGCCTGGAGTGTACGGGGGCGGGGGAGTCAGCCCCAGCATTTT. It is translated as CAWSVRGRGSQPQHF. This rearrangement joins TRBV30 to TRBJ1-5, with D perhaps TRBD1 (6 bases). Trimming removed 0 bases from V and 6 bases from J, with 15 bases in between. The germline V gene has CDR1 GTSNPN and CDR2 SVGIG (reference sequence). This CDR3 has 15 amino acids.

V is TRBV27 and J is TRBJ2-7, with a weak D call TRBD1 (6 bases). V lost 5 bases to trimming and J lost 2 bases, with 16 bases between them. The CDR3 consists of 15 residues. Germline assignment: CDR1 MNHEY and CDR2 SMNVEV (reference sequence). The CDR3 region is CASSPDGQITYEQYF. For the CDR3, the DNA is TGTGCCAGCAGTCCCGACGGACAGATTACCTACGAGCAGTACTTC.